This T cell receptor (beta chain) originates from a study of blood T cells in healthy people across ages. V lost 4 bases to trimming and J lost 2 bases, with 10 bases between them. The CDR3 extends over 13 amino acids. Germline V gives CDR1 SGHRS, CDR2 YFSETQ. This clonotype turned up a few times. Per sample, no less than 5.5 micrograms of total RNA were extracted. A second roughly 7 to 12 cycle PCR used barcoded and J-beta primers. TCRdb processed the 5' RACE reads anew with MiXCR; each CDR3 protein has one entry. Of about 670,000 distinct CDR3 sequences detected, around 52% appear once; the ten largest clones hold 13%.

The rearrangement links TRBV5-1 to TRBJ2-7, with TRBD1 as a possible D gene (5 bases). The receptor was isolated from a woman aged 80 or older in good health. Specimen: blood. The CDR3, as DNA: TGCGCCAGCAGCCAGGACAATACCTACGAGCAGTACTTC. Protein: CASSQDNTYEQYF.